This T cell receptor beta chain was identified in a study of blood T cell repertoires in COVID-19. Whole-study context: The United States, Italy and Spain were the sources of the acute and convalescent COVID-19 samples. T cells, B-cell-depleted T cells, or PBMCs supplied cDNA or gDNA.

Authors' data handling: Estimation of nucleated cell counts relied on the amplification of reference gene primers. Clones were sequenced by immunoSEQ multiplex PCR, and TCRdb holds only the in-frame ones, with some missing. D and trimming were read from the DNA, whereas the V and J calls and clone size are those reported in that table. The sample carries tens of thousands of clones, roughly 90% recorded once. There are 14 residues in the CDR3. Germline values: CDR1 MNHEY, CDR2 SVGAGI. V gave up 6 bases and J gave up 2 bases, with 13 bases separating them. The sequence derives from a human donor in a cohort sampled during active COVID-19. The chain employs TRBV6-5 and TRBJ1-1; the D gene is possibly TRBD1 (5 bases). Material for sequencing was peripheral blood. CDR3 region: CASSTGRFNTEAFF. The CDR3 DNA is TGTGCCAGCAGCACAGGCCGTTTTAACACTGAAGCTTTCTTT.